The sequence of this T cell receptor beta chain was determined in a study of blood T cell repertoires in COVID-19 (TCRdb year 2020). For the study in its entirety: Samples covering the acute and convalescent phases of COVID-19 were provided by collaborators in the United States, Italy and Spain. The material from the prospective study consisted of cDNA or gDNA derived from T cells, B-cell-depleted T cells, or PBMCs. The dataset comprised deeply sampled blood TCRbeta repertoires from subjects exposed to, actively infected with, or recovered from COVID-19. The repertoires were made available in a free public database intended to serve as a resource for research on the immune response to SARS-CoV-2. The samples were drawn from two sources: the first 160 participants of the ongoing ImmuneRACE study, and 1,000 to 1,500 subjects contributed by 6 global collaborators. Sample metadata almost always included a de-identified subject ID, COVID-19 status, age in years and sex. Where available, HLA class I and class II types were obtained from metadata supplied by the sample provider rather than from assay-based typing. The paper as a whole reports these results and caveats: How much clinical and demographic metadata was included differed by source and by participant, and the metadata was provided uncurated.

The immunoSEQ Assay, a bias-controlled multiplex PCR, was used to amplify TCRbeta CDR3 regions from genomic DNA. As for the authors' bioinformatics: The number of nucleated cells in each sample was estimated from the amplification of reference gene primers within the assay. To quantify the absolute abundance of each unique TCRbeta CDR3 rearrangement, sequence reads were collapsed and filtered. For each sample, productive Simpson clonality was calculated as the square root of Simpson's diversity index across productive rearrangements. Here the immuneACCESS table is served through TCRdb, limited to in-frame sequences with V and J called. Missing clones are a known gap in these copies; in checked studies unresolved V genes cover under half, and the rest lacks a known reason. That table furnishes V, J and clone size, whereas the DNA furnished D and trimming. Counted in this sample were roughly 310,000 clones; 70% to 90% of them appeared once. Clones ranked in the top ten supply around a tenth of the sample.

CDR1 is given as SGHRS and CDR2 as YFSETQ, both from the germline V gene. From its cysteine to its phenylalanine, the CDR3 spans 16 amino acids. Of all the DNA, just the CDR3 is kept, 48 bases in frame from base 1. From V the trimming removes 4 bases and from J it removes 0 bases, while the gene matches leave 8 bases of the junction unaccounted for. This clone was recorded once. Its antigen remains undetermined. No base qualities exist here, and no much larger clone lies one base off it. In the prospective study, participants were about 18 to 95 years old, resided in around 25 geographic areas of the United States, and were enrolled through a virtual design. To assign participants to cohorts, the prospective study relied on clinical history that participants themselves reported in a screening survey and a study questionnaire. For ImmuneRACE Cohort 3, a participant was defined as recovered based on two consecutive negative NP/OP PCR tests, clearance by a healthcare professional, or resolution of symptoms. Mobile phlebotomists in the prospective study collected whole blood, serum and a nasopharyngeal or oropharyngeal swab from every participant. Prospective study participants could optionally give additional blood draws and questionnaires over a 2-month period. Prospective study blood samples were shipped either frozen or at room temperature before DNA extraction.

The sequencing sample was made of PBMCs or T cells enriched from blood (not recorded which). In this chain, TRBV5-1 is recombined with TRBJ2-3, and 7 junctional nucleotides match TRBD2. This clonotype was sampled from a woman aged 40-49 years who had recovered from COVID-19. The nucleotide sequence is TGCGCCAGCAGCCCGGGGGGTAGCGGGAGCACAGATACGCAGTATTTT. Protein translation: CASSPGGSGSTDTQYF.